The present entry profiles one T cell receptor beta chain with its context. Its antigen is as yet unknown. This sample is drawn from a study of early stage breast cancer tumors. Study-level information: Most invasive tumors, about 75% of the 16, were ER+/PR+/HER2-. Study conclusions and caveats: Most shared enriched TCRB sequences were commonly generated ones.

CDR1 is LGHNA, CDR2 YNFKEQ, per germline. V was cut by 0 bases and J by 1 base, with 7 bases left in between. This CDR3 is 16 amino acids long. Sequencing was performed with immunoSEQ multiplex PCR; in TCRdb, only in-frame clones are kept and a portion is missing. Among roughly 60,000 clones, 60% to 85% were seen once, and the ten largest hold about 3.7%. The rearrangement uses TRBV4-2 and TRBJ2-6; either TRBD1 or TRBD2 may fit D (5 bases each). Sequencing used blood. This TCR came from a person aged 30-39 years with breast cancer. The CDR3 nucleotides read TGTGCCAGCAGCCAAGAGGGGGATTCTGGGGCCAACGTCCTGACTTTC. It codes for CASSQEGDSGANVLTF.